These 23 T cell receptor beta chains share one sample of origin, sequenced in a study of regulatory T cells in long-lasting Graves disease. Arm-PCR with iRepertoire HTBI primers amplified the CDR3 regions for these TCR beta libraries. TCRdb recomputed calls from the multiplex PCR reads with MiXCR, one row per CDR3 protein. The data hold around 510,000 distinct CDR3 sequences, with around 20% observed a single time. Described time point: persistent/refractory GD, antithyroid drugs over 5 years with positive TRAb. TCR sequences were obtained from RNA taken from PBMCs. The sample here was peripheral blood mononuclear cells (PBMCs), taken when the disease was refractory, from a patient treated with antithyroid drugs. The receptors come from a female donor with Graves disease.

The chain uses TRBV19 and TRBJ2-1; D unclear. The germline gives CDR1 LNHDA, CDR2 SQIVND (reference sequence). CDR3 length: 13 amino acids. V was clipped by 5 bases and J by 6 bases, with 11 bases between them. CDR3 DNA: TGTGCCAGTAGTCCCCTAATTTCCAATGAGCAGTTCTTC. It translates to CASSPLISNEQFF.

Written as DNA, the CDR3 is TGTGCCAGCAGCCAAGCTCTTTTTGATAGGGGCGCGAGAACCTACGAGCAGTACTTC. As protein: CASSQALFDRGARTYEQYF. This chain connects TRBV4-2 to TRBJ2-7, with D tentatively TRBD1 (5 bases). Trimming stripped 1 base from V and 2 bases from J, with 24 bases between. Germline values: CDR1 LGHNA, CDR2 YNFKEQ. This CDR3 has 19 amino acids.

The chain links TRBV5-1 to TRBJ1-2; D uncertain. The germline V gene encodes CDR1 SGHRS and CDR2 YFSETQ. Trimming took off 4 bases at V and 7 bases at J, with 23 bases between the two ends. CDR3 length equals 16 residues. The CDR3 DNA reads TGCGCCAGCAGCCCCAGCCTTCATAAAACGATCGGTGGCTACACCTTC. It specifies CASSPSLHKTIGGYTF.

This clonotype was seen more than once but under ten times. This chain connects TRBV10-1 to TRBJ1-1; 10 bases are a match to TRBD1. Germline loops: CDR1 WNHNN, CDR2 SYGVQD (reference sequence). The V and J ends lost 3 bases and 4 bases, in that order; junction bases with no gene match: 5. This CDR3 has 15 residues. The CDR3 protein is CASSDPGQGSTEAFF. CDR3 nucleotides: TGCGCCAGCAGTGACCCGGGACAGGGGAGCACTGAAGCTTTCTTT.

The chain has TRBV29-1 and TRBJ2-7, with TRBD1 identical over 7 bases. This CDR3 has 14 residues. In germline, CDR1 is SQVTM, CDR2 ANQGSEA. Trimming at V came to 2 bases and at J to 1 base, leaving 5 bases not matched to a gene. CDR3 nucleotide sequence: TGCAGCGTTGAACACAGGGGTACGTCCTACGAGCAGTACTTC. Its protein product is CSVEHRGTSYEQYF.

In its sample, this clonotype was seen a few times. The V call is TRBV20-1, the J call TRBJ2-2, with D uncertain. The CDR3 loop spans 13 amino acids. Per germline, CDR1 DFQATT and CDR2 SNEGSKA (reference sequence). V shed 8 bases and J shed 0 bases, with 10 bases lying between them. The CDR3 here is CSTDRSNTGELFF. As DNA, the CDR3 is TGCAGTACGGACCGTTCGAACACCGGGGAGCTGTTTTTT.

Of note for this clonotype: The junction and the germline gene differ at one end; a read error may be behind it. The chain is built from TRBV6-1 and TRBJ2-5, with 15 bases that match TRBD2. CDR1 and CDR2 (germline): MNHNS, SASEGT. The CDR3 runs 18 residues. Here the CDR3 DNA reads TGTGCCATCAGTGAGCCCGGACTAGCGGGAGGGCCGGTGGAGACCCAGTACTTC. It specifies CAISEPGLAGGPVETQYF.

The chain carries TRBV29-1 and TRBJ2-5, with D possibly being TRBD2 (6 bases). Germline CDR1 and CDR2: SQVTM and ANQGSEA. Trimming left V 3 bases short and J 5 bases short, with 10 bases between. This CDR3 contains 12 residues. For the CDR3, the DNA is TGCAGCGTTGATCTCCGGGGGGAGACCCAGTACTTC. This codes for CSVDLRGETQYF.

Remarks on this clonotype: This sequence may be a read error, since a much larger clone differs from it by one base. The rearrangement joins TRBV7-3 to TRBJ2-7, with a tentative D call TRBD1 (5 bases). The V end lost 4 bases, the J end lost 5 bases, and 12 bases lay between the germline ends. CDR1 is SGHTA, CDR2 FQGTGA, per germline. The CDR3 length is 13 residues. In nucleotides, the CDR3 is TGTGCCAGCAGCTCCGACTGGGGCCACGAGCAGTACTTC. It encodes CASSSDWGHEQYF.

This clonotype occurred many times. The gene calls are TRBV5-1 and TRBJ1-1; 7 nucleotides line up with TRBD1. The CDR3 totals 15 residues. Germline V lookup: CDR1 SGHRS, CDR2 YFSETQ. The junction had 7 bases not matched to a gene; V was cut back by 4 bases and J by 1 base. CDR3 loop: CASSQETGQNTEAFF. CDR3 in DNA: TGCGCCAGCAGCCAAGAGACAGGGCAGAACACTGAAGCTTTCTTT.

For the CDR3, the DNA is TGTGCCAGCAGTTACAAGCAGGGCCGGTCCTCTGGGGCCAACGTCCTGACTTTC. Amino acid sequence: CASSYKQGRSSGANVLTF. The gene calls are TRBV6-2 or TRBV6-3 and TRBJ2-6; possible D gene TRBD1, 5 bases. V gave up 2 bases and J gave up 0 bases, with 14 bases separating them. The CDR3 consists of 18 residues. Germline V gene sequence: CDR1 MNHEY, CDR2 SVGEGT.

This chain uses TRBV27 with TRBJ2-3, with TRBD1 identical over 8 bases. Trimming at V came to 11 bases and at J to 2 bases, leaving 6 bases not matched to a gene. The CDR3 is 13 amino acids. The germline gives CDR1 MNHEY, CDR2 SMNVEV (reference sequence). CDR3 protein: CAVRDRPTDTQYF. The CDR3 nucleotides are TGTGCCGTGCGGGACAGGCCCACAGATACGCAGTATTTT.

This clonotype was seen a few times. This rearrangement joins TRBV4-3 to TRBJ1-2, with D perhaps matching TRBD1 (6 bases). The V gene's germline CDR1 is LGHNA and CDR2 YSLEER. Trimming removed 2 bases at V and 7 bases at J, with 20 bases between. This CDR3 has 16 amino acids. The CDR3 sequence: CASSQIHPGDIGGYTF. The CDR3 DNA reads TGCGCCAGCAGCCAAATCCATCCCGGGGACATAGGTGGCTACACCTTC.

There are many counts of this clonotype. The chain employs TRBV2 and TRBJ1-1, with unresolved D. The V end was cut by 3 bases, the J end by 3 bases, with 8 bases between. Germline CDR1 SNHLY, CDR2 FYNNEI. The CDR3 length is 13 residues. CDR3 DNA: TGTGCCAGCAGTGACGGGGAGGACACTGAAGCTTTCTTT. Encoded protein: CASSDGEDTEAFF. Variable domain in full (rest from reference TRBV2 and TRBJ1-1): EPEVTQTPSHQVTQMGQEVILRCVPISNHLYFYWYRQILGQKVEFLVSFYNNEISEKSEIFDDQFSVERPDGSNFTLKIRSTKLEDSAMYFCASSDGEDTEAFFGQGTRLTVV.

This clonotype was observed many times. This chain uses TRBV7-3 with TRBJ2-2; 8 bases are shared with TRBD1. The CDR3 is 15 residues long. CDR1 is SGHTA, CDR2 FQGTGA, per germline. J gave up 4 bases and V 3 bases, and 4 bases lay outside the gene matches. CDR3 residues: CASSLTGAPTGELFF. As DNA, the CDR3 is TGTGCCAGCAGCTTGACAGGGGCCCCCACCGGGGAGCTGTTTTTT.

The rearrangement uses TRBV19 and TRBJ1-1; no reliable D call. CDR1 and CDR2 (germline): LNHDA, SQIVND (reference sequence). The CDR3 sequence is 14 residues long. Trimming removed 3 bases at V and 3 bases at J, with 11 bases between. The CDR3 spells CASSMVGRDTEAFF. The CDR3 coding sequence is TGTGCCAGTAGTATGGTAGGGCGGGACACTGAAGCTTTCTTT.

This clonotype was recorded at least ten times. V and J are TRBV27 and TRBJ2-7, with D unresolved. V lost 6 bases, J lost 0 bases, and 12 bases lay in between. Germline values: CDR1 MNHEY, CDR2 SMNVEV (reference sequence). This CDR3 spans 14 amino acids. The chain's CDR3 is CASRQKFGSYEQYF. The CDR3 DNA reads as TGTGCCAGCAGACAAAAGTTCGGCTCCTACGAGCAGTACTTC.

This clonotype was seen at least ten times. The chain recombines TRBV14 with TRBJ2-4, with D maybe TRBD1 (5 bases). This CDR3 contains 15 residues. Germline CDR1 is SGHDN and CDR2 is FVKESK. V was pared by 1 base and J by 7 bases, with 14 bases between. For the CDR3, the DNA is TGTGCCAGCAGCCAAGGATTGGGGTCAGGGAACATTCAGTACTTC. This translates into CASSQGLGSGNIQYF.

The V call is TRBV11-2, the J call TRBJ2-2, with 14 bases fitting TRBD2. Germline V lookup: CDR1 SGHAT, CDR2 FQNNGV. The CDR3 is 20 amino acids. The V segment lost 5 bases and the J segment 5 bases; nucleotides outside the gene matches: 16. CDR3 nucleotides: TGTGCCAGCAGCAATTTCCCCCCGGGACTAGCGGGAGCTGGGACCGGGGAGCTGTTTTTT. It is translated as CASSNFPPGLAGAGTGELFF.

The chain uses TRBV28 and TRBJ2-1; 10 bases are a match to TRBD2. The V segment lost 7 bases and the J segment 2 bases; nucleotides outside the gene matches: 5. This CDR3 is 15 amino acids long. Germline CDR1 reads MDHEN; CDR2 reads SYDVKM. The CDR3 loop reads CASTLGLAAYNEQFF. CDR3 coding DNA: TGTGCCAGCACCCTCGGACTAGCGGCCTACAATGAGCAGTTCTTC.

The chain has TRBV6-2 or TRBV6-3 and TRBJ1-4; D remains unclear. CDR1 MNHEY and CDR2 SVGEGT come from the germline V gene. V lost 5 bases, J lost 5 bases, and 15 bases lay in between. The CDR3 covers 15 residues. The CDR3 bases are TGTGCCAGCAGTGAAGCGGCAGCCAAAAATGAAAAACTGTTTTTT. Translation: CASSEAAAKNEKLFF.

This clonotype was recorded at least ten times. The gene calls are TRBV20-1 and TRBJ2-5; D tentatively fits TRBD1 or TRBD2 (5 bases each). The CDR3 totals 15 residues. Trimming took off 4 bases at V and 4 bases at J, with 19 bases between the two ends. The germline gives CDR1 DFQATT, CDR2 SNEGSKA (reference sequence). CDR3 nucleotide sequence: TGCAGTGCTACGGGACCGTCGGAGGTTGTAGAGACCCAGTACTTC. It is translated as CSATGPSEVVETQYF.

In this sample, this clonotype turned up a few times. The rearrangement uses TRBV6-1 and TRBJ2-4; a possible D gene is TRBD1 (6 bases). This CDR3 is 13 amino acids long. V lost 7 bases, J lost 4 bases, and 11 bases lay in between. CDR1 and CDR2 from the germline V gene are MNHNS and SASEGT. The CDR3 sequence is CASTLDRKNIQYF. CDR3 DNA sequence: TGTGCCAGCACCTTGGACAGAAAAAACATTCAGTACTTC.